These 32 T cell receptor beta chains originate from one sample sequenced in a study of T cell repertoires in cytomegalovirus infection (dated by TCRdb to between 2018 and 2020). Instrument used: Illumina HiSeq 1500. The public reads were quality trimmed at Q25 with fastp and then assembled into clones with MiXCR by TCRdb, keeping productive beta chains. Rows merge per CDR3 protein into single entries with the most common DNA and genes. Here the sample has approximately 400,000 distinct CDR3 sequences; roughly 30% occur a single time. Around 13% of the sample is held by the ten biggest clonotypes. The material sequenced was PBMCs. The receptors originated from a human donor in good health (CMV status not recorded). Some clones in this sample may be carry-over from other donors' samples.

This clonotype was counted at least ten times. The V and J genes are TRBV7-2 and TRBJ2-1, with 13 bases identical to TRBD2. The germline V gene has CDR1 SGHTA and CDR2 FQGNSA. V shed 5 bases and J 8 bases; nucleotides not matched to a gene: 12. This CDR3 is built from 17 residues. The CDR3 sequence: CASSNRGGTSGADEQFF. DNA of the CDR3: TGTGCCAGCAGCAACAGGGGGGGGACTAGCGGGGCCGATGAGCAGTTCTTC.

This clonotype has more than one count but fewer than ten. This chain uses TRBV20-1 with TRBJ2-7; 7 bases are shared with TRBD1. This CDR3 has 15 residues. CDR1 is DFQATT and CDR2 is SNEGSKA in the germline V gene (reference sequence). V shed 5 bases and J 0 bases; nucleotides not matched to a gene: 10. In DNA form, the CDR3 reads TGCAGTGCTCCCCCTTGGGACAGTCTCTCCTACGAGCAGTACTTC. It translates to CSAPPWDSLSYEQYF.

This clonotype was recorded many times. The chain combines TRBV19 with TRBJ1-5; D gene uncertain. CDR3 length: 13 amino acids. V was shortened by 5 bases and J by 4 bases, with 9 bases between the two germline ends. Germline CDR1 is LNHDA and CDR2 is SQIVND (reference sequence). CDR3 in DNA: TGTGCCAGTAGTGTCAGCGATAATCAGCCCCAGCATTTT. Translating gives CASSVSDNQPQHF.

The chain uses TRBV12-3 or TRBV12-4 and TRBJ2-4; tentatively, D is TRBD1 or TRBD2 (6 bases each). The CDR3 contains 11 residues. The V and J ends lost 8 bases and 8 bases respectively, with 10 bases between them. DNA of the CDR3: TGTGCCAGCGCCGGGGGCGACATTCAGTACTTC. Protein: CASAGGDIQYF.

There are a few counts of this clonotype. This sequence joins TRBV6-2 or TRBV6-3 and TRBJ2-7; TRBD1 matches at 7 bases. V shed 2 bases, J shed 2 bases, and the junction held 3 bases outside the gene matches. This CDR3 contains 14 residues. Germline V gives CDR1 MNHEY, CDR2 SVGEGT. The CDR3 sequence: CASSYPDRTYEQYF. The DNA for the CDR3 is TGTGCCAGCAGTTACCCGGACAGGACCTACGAGCAGTACTTC.

As regards this clonotype: One end of the junction does not line up with germline, which may come from a read error. The gene calls are TRBV6-6 and TRBJ2-1; tentatively, D is TRBD2 (7 bases). This CDR3 spans 16 amino acids. Germline V gene sequence: CDR1 MNHNY, CDR2 SVGAGI (reference sequence). CDR3 sequence: CASIPLLGGASNEHFF. For the CDR3, the DNA is TGTGCCAGCATCCCATTGCTTGGGGGGGCATCCAATGAGCATTTCTTC.

The chain carries TRBV15 and TRBJ2-2; 8 positions match TRBD1. Unmatched junction bases numbered 8, after V lost 4 bases and J lost 4 bases. The CDR3 runs 16 residues. CDR1 is LNHNV and CDR2 is YYDKDF in the germline V gene (reference sequence). The CDR3 spells CATSTQGQGGTGELFF. The DNA of the CDR3 is TGTGCCACCAGCACCCAAGGACAGGGAGGCACCGGGGAGCTGTTTTTT.

V and J are TRBV4-3 and TRBJ2-3, with 10 bases aligning to TRBD2. Germline CDR1 LGHNA, CDR2 YSLEER. Losses at the gene ends were 0 bases for V and 1 base for J; bases not matched to a gene: 4. The CDR3 is made up of 17 amino acids. CDR3 nucleotide sequence: TGCGCCAGCAGCCAAGAGGGCCTAGCGGGGGGCACAGATACGCAGTATTTT. Translated: CASSQEGLAGGTDTQYF.

The gene calls are TRBV4-3 and TRBJ2-7; 7 nucleotides align to TRBD2. There are 13 residues in the CDR3. The V and J ends lost 7 bases and 6 bases, in that order; junction bases with no gene match: 9. Germline V lookup: CDR1 LGHNA, CDR2 YSLEER. The CDR3 DNA sequence: TGCGCCAGCATCCAGGTCTGGGGGGGCGAGCAGTACTTC. Amino acids: CASIQVWGGEQYF.

At least ten counts were recorded for this clonotype. The V gene is TRBV6-2 or TRBV6-3, the J gene TRBJ1-5; D is possibly TRBD1 (6 bases). From germline, CDR1 is MNHEY and CDR2 SVGEGT. The germline V and J ends were trimmed by 5 bases and 6 bases, with 17 bases remaining between them. This CDR3 spans 15 amino acids. The CDR3 coding sequence is TGTGCCAGCAGTCCTACAGGGTTTGGGGGTCAGCCCCAGCATTTT. Its translation is CASSPTGFGGQPQHF.

This clonotype was observed a few times. J is TRBJ2-3 and V is TRBV6-2 or TRBV6-3; D possibly corresponds to TRBD1 (6 bases). From germline, CDR1 is MNHEY and CDR2 SVGEGT. The CDR3 is made up of 13 amino acids. Trimming took off 6 bases at V and 3 bases at J, with 10 bases between the two ends. In DNA, the CDR3 is TGTGCCAGCAGACAGGGTGGAACAGATACGCAGTATTTT. It translates to CASRQGGTDTQYF.

This clonotype was found a few times. J is TRBJ1-5 and V is TRBV19; D gene ambiguous. Per the germline V gene, CDR1 is LNHDA and CDR2 is SQIVND (reference sequence). The CDR3 runs 14 residues. Trimming removed 3 bases from V and 0 bases from J, with 6 bases in between. Here the CDR3 reads CASSIGHSNQPQHF. The CDR3 coding sequence is TGTGCCAGTAGTATTGGTCATAGCAATCAGCCCCAGCATTTT.

This clonotype was counted a few times. The chain couples TRBV11-2 to TRBJ1-2; D possibly corresponds to TRBD1 (5 bases). V was pared by 4 bases and J by 8 bases, with 20 bases between. The CDR3 is 15 amino acids. Germline V gene lookup returns CDR1 SGHAT and CDR2 FQNNGV. The CDR3 nucleotides read TGTGCCAGCAGCTCATCACCGGGACCCCAGCAGGGCTACACCTTC. Protein sequence: CASSSSPGPQQGYTF.

This clonotype was counted between two and nine times. V gene TRBV4-3 combines with J gene TRBJ2-2, with TRBD2 as a possible D gene (5 bases). With 7 bases removed from V and 4 bases from J, the gap between germline ends came to 16 bases. Germline CDR1 LGHNA, CDR2 YSLEER. The CDR3 sequence is 15 residues long. The CDR3 nucleotides read TGCGCCAGCACCCCTCTCCGGACTTGCACCGGGGAGCTGTTTTTT. This translates into CASTPLRTCTGELFF.

The chain employs TRBV27 and TRBJ1-5, with 7 positions matching TRBD1. Germline V gene sequence: CDR1 MNHEY, CDR2 SMNVEV (reference sequence). The CDR3 runs to 18 residues. Germline trimming cut 6 bases from V and 1 base from J; bases unmatched to any gene: 15. The CDR3 coding sequence is TGTGCCAGCAGCGCAGGACCTAATAGGGGGCGAAGCAATCAGCCCCAGCATTTT. It yields the protein CASSAGPNRGRSNQPQHF.

The chain employs TRBV7-9 and TRBJ2-5, with 11 bases that match TRBD2. The CDR3 extends over 17 amino acids. CDR1 and CDR2 from the germline V gene are SEHNR and FQNEAQ (reference sequence). V shed 1 base and J 5 bases; nucleotides not matched to a gene: 9. CDR3 bases: TGTGCCAGCAGCTTAGGCGAGACTAGCGGGGAAACGGAGACCCAGTACTTC. The encoded protein is CASSLGETSGETETQYF.

This clonotype was observed a few times. The chain has TRBV12-3 or TRBV12-4 and TRBJ1-1; possibly TRBD1 for D (5 bases). The CDR3 covers 13 residues. V was shortened by 7 bases and J by 4 bases, with 13 bases between the two germline ends. This CDR3 reads CASTWGWGTEAFF. CDR3 sequence (DNA): TGTGCCAGCACCTGGGGGTGGGGCACTGAAGCTTTCTTT.

This clonotype was seen once. A much larger clone differs by one base, so this may be a read error. The chain links TRBV19 to TRBJ1-5; no clear D gene. CDR3 size: 13 residues. Germline V gene lookup returns CDR1 LNHDA and CDR2 SQIVND (reference sequence). CDR3 bases: TGTGCCAGTAGTGTCAGCGATAATCAGCCCCATCATTTT. Translation gives CASSVSDNQPHHF. Combining the CDR3 with reference TRBV19 and TRBJ1-5 gives the whole variable domain DGGITQSPKYLFRKEGQNVTLSCEQNLNHDAMYWYRQDPGQGLRLIYYSQIVNDFQKGDIAEGYSVSREKKESFPLTVTSAQKNPTAFYLCASSVSDNQPHHFGDGTRLSIL.

The chain employs TRBV19 and TRBJ2-2; 13 bases match TRBD2. This CDR3 is 18 amino acids long. Trimming cost V 5 bases and J 2 bases; bases outside gene matches: 8. Germline-derived CDR1 and CDR2 are LNHDA and SQIVND (reference sequence). CDR3 sequence reads: CASSAQLAGGPNTGELFF. CDR3 coding DNA: TGTGCCAGTAGTGCCCAACTAGCGGGGGGGCCCAACACCGGGGAGCTGTTTTTT.

In regard to this clonotype: The junction does not match germline at one end; this may be a read error. The chain joins TRBV7-8 to TRBJ2-3; no clear D. The CDR3 is 12 residues long. In germline, CDR1 is SGHVS, CDR2 FQNEAQ. CDR3 loop: CASSLSTDTQDF. In nucleotides, the CDR3 is TGTGCCAGCAGCTTAAGCACCGATACGCAGGATTTT.

This clonotype appeared a few times. This chain connects TRBV19 to TRBJ1-5; possible D gene TRBD1, 6 bases. The V gene lost 5 bases and the J gene lost 4 bases, with 18 bases spanning the gap. Germline V lookup: CDR1 LNHDA, CDR2 SQIVND (reference sequence). CDR3 length: 16 residues. CDR3 sequence: CASSFQQGKRNQPQHF. The CDR3 nucleotides are TGTGCCAGTAGTTTCCAACAGGGTAAAAGAAATCAGCCCCAGCATTTT.

This clonotype was seen ten or more times. The gene calls are TRBV7-9 and TRBJ2-5, with a possible D match to TRBD1 (6 bases). Germline V gene sequence: CDR1 SEHNR, CDR2 FQNEAQ (reference sequence). Trimming removed 4 bases at V and 5 bases at J, with 17 bases between. The CDR3 extends over 15 amino acids. The DNA for the CDR3 is TGTGCCAGCAGCTCGGGGACATCAGCACAGGAGACCCAGTACTTC. It translates to CASSSGTSAQETQYF.

This clonotype was seen a handful of times. J is TRBJ1-1 and V is TRBV12-3 or TRBV12-4; TRBD1 matches at 9 bases. Trimming cost V 1 base and J 0 bases; bases outside gene matches: 6. This CDR3 region has 17 residues. The CDR3 loop reads CASSLGGQGIMNTEAFF. CDR3 DNA sequence: TGTGCCAGCAGTTTAGGGGGACAGGGTATTATGAACACTGAAGCTTTCTTT.

The V and J genes are TRBV5-1 and TRBJ1-1, with 10 bases matching TRBD1. Germline V gene lookup returns CDR1 SGHRS and CDR2 YFSETQ. CDR3 length equals 14 residues. The V segment lost 4 bases and the J segment 5 bases; nucleotides outside the gene matches: 5. For the CDR3, the DNA is TGCGCCAGCAGCGCCGGGGACAGGGGAACTGAAGCTTTCTTT. Translation: CASSAGDRGTEAFF.

This clonotype was seen a handful of times. J is TRBJ1-1 and V is TRBV15; D remains ambiguous. Per the germline V gene, CDR1 is LNHNV and CDR2 is YYDKDF (reference sequence). The germline V and J ends were trimmed by 7 bases and 0 bases, with 12 bases remaining between them. The CDR3 length is 14 residues. The CDR3, as DNA: TGTGCCACCAAGCCACAGAAGTTGAACACTGAAGCTTTCTTT. It translates to CATKPQKLNTEAFF.

In this sample, this clonotype turned up many times. This rearrangement joins TRBV7-2 to TRBJ1-3; D is ambiguous. Looked up from germline, CDR1 is SGHTA and CDR2 is FQGNSA. This CDR3 comprises 16 residues. V gave up 2 bases and J gave up 3 bases, with 14 bases separating them. CDR3 sequence (DNA): TGTGCCAGCAGCTTAACGGGTCCTCATGGTGGAAACACCATATATTTT. Translation: CASSLTGPHGGNTIYF.

This clonotype was recorded only once. Being one base from a much bigger clone, this may be a read error. This chain joins TRBV7-1 and TRBJ2-7, with a possible D match to TRBD2 (5 bases). Being an ORF, TRBV7-1 has a function that is uncertain. The CDR3 extends over 14 amino acids. The CDR3, as DNA: TGTGCCAGCAGCAACCGGGGAGAACGATACGAGCAGAACTTC. Translation: CASSNRGERYEQNF.

The chain links TRBV6-1 to TRBJ1-2; D is undetermined. The CDR3 consists of 12 residues. Germline CDR1 MNHNS, CDR2 SASEGT. Trimming stripped 6 bases from V and 8 bases from J, with 13 bases between. CDR3 DNA sequence: TGTGCCAGCAGAGACCTATTCTACGGCTACACCTTC. Encoded protein: CASRDLFYGYTF.

This clonotype was recorded many times. The chain employs TRBV7-6 and TRBJ1-1; a possible D gene is TRBD1 (6 bases). Trimming cost V 5 bases and J 9 bases, with 10 bases left between them. CDR3 length: 11 amino acids. Germline CDR1 SGHVS, CDR2 FNYEAQ. CDR3 loop: CASSLDRKAFF. DNA of the CDR3: TGTGCCAGCAGCCTGGACAGAAAAGCTTTCTTT.

This clonotype was seen more than once but under ten times. The rearrangement joins TRBV29-1 to TRBJ1-1; 8 bases map to TRBD1. The CDR3 extends over 14 amino acids. The V gene end was trimmed by 6 bases and the J gene end by 0 bases; junction bases not matched to a gene: 6. Germline V CDR1 and CDR2: SQVTM, ANQGSEA. CDR3 DNA sequence: TGCAGCGTGAGTGGACAGGGTATGAACACTGAAGCTTTCTTT. It codes for CSVSGQGMNTEAFF.

The rearrangement uses TRBV7-2 and TRBJ2-4, with TRBD1 matching over 7 bases. The CDR3 covers 16 residues. Per the germline V gene, CDR1 is SGHTA and CDR2 is FQGNSA. With 5 bases clipped from V and 0 bases from J, the junction kept 7 bases outside the gene matches. CDR3 nucleotides: TGTGCCAGCAGCCGAGGGACAGCCTTAGCCAAAAACATTCAGTACTTC. Its translation: CASSRGTALAKNIQYF.

A remark on this clonotype: A read error may produce the germline difference seen at one junction end. J is TRBJ1-2 and V is TRBV6-5; the match to TRBD1 covers 8 bases. CDR3 length: 14 residues. Germline loops: CDR1 MNHEY, CDR2 SVGAGI. CDR3 nucleotides: TGTGCCCGCAGCCGACAGGGGACTGGCTATGGCTACACCTTC. The encoded protein is CARSRQGTGYGYTF.